This TCR beta chain was retrieved from a study of T cells expressing NK-cell markers. Broader study findings: The leading position in the CD3+CD56-NKG2C+ fraction of several donors also went to these clonotypes. About 6 donors had dominant NKG2C+ clonotypes that comprised roughly 1.0-7.5% of their CD8+ T cells.

This CDR3 comprises 15 residues. Germline values: CDR1 MNHNS, CDR2 SASEGT. TCR beta cDNA was generated via 5'RACE template switching incorporating UMIs. TCRdb re-called the 5' RACE reads and catalogs CDR3 proteins one per entry, DNA excluded. Its listing shows around 280,000 distinct CDR3 sequences. With regard to this clonotype: Its matching antigen is unknown.

The chain links TRBV6-1 to TRBJ2-2; the TCRdb call, TRBD1, lacks DNA for checking. The sample consisted of blood T cells: a sorted CD56 or NKG2C T cell subset, CD4+ or CD8+ T cells, or bulk PBMC T cells (not recorded which). This TCR derives from a man in his late teens or twenties in good health. This CDR3 reads CASRNRQVNTGELFF.